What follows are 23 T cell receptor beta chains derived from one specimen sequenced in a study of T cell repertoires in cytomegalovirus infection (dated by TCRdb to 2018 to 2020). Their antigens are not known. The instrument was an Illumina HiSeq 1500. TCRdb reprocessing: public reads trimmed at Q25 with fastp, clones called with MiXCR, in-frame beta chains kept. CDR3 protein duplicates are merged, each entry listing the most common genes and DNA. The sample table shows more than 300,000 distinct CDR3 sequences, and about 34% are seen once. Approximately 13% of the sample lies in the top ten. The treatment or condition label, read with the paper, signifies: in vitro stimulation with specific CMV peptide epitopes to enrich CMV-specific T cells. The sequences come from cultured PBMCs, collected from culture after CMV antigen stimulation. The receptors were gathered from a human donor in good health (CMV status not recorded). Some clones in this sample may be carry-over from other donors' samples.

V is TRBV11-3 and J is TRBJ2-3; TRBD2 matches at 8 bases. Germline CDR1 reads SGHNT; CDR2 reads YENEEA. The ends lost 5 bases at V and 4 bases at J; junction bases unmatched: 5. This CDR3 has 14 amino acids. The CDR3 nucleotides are TGTGCCAGCAGCGTAAGCGGGAGCTCAGATACGCAGTATTTT. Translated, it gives CASSVSGSSDTQYF.

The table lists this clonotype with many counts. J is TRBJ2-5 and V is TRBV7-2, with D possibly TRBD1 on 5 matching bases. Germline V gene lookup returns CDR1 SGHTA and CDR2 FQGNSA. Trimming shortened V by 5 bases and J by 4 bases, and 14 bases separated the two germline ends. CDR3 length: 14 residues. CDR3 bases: TGTGCCAGCAGCCTGGGGCAAGGGTCAGAGACCCAGTACTTC. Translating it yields CASSLGQGSETQYF.

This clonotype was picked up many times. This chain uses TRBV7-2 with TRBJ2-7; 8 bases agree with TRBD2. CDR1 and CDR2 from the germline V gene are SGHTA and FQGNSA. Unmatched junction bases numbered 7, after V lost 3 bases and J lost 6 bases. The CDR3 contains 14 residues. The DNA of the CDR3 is TGTGCCAGCAGCTTCCGGGGGGGAGGGCGCGAGCAGTACTTC. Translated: CASSFRGGGREQYF.

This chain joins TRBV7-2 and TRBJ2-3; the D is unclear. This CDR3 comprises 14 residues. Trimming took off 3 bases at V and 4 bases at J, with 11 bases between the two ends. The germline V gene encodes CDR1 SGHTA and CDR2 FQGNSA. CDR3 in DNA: TGTGCCAGCAGCTTGATGAAGTCCTCAGATACGCAGTATTTT. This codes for CASSLMKSSDTQYF.

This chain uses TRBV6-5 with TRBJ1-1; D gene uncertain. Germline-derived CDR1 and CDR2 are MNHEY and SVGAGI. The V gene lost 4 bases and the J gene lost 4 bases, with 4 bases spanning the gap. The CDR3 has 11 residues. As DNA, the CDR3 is TGTGCCAGCAGTTCTGCCACTGAAGCTTTCTTT. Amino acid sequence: CASSSATEAFF.

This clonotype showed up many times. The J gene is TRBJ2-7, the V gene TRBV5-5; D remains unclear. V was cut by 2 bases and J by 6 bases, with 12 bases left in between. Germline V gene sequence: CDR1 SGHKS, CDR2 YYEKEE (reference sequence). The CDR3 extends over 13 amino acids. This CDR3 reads CASSFGPLSEQYV. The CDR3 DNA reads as TGTGCCAGCAGCTTTGGCCCGTTGAGCGAGCAGTACGTC.

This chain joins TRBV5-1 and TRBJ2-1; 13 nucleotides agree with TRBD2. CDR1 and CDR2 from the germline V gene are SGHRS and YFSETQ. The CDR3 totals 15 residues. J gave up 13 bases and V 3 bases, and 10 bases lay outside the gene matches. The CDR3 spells CASSSIQLAGGGQFF. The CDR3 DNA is TGCGCCAGCAGCTCGATTCAACTAGCGGGAGGGGGCCAGTTCTTC.

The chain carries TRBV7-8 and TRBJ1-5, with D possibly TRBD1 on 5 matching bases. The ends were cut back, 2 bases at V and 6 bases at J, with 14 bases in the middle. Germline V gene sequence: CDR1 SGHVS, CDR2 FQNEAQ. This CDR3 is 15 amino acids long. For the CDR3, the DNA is TGTGCCAGCAGCTTATCCCTGCAGGGAACTCAGCCCCAGCATTTT. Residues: CASSLSLQGTQPQHF. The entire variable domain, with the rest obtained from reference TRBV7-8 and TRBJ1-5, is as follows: GAGVSQSPRYKVAKRGQDVALRCDPISGHVSLFWYQQALGQGPEFLTYFQNEAQLDKSGLPSDRFFAERPEGSVSTLKIQRTQQEDSAVYLCASSLSLQGTQPQHFGDGTRLSIL.

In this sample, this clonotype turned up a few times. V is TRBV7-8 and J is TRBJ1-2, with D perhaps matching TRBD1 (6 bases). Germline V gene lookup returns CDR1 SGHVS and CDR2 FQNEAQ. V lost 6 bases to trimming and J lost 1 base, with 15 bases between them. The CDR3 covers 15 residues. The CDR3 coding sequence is TGTGCCAGCAGTTTTACGTCAGGGGTTAACTATGGCTACACCTTC. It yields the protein CASSFTSGVNYGYTF.

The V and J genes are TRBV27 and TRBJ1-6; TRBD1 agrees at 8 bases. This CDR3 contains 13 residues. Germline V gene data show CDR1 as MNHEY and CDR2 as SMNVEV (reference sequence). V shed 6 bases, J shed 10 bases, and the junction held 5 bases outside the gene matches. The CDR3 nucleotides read TGTGCCAGCAGAAACAGGGGGAGATCACCCCTCCACTTT. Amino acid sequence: CASRNRGRSPLHF.

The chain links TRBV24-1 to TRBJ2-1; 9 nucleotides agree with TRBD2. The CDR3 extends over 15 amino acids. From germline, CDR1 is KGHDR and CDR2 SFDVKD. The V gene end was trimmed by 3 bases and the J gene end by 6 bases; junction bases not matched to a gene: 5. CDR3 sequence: CATSDTGLASNEQFF. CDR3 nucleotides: TGTGCCACCAGTGATACAGGACTAGCGAGCAATGAGCAGTTCTTC.

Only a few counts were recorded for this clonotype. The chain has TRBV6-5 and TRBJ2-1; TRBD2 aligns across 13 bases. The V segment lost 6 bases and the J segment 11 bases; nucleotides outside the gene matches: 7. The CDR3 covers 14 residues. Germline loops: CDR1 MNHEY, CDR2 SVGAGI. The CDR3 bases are TGTGCCAGCAGCCCACGGACTAGCGGGAGAAAGCAGTTCTTC. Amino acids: CASSPRTSGRKQFF.

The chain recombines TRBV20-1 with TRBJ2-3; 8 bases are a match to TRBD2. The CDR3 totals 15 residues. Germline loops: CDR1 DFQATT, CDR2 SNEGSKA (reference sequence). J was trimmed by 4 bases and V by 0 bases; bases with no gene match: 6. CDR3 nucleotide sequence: TGCAGTGCTAGAGATCACGGGACTAGGGCAGATACGCAGTATTTT. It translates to CSARDHGTRADTQYF.

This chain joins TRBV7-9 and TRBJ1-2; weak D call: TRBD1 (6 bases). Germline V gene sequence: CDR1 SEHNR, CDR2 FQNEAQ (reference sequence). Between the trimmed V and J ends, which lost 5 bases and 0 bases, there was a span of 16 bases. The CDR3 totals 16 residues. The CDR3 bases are TGTGCCAGCAGCAATCCCGGGACAACAACTAACTATGGCTACACCTTC. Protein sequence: CASSNPGTTTNYGYTF.

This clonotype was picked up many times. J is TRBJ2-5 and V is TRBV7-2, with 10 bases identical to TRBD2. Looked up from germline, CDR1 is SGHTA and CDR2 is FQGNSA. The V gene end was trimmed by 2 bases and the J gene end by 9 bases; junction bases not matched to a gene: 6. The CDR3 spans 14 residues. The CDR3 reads CASSLQAGGGPQYF. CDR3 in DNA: TGTGCCAGCAGCTTACAAGCGGGAGGGGGGCCCCAGTACTTC.

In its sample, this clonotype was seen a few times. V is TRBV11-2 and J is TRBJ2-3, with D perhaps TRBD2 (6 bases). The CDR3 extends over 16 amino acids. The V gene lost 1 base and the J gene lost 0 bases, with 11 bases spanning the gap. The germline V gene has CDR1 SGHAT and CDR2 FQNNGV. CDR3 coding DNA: TGTGCCAGCAGCTTAGGGGACTTACTCAGCACAGATACGCAGTATTTT. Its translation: CASSLGDLLSTDTQYF. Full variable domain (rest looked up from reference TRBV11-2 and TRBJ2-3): EAGVAQSPRYKIIEKRQSVAFWCNPISGHATLYWYQQILGQGPKLLIQFQNNGVVDDSQLPKDRFSAERLKGVDSTLKIQPAKLEDSAVYLCASSLGDLLSTDTQYFGPGTRLTVL.

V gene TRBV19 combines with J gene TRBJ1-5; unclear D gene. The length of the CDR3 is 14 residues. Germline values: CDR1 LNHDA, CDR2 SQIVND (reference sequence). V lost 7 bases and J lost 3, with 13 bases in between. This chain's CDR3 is CASKYIASNQPQHF. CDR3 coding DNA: TGTGCCAGTAAGTACATCGCCTCCAATCAGCCCCAGCATTTT.

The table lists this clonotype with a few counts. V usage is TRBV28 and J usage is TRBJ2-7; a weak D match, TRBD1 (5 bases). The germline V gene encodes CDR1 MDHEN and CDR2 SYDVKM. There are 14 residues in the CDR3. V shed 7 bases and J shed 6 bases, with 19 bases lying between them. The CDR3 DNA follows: TGTGCCAGCATCTCTCCCAGGGTAGTTGGCGAGCAGTACTTC. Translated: CASISPRVVGEQYF.

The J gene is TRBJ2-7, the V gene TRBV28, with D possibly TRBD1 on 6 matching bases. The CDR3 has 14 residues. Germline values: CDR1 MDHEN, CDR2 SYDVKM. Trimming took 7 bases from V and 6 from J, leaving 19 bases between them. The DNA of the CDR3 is TGTGCCAGCATGTGGACAGAAGGGATCTCCGAGCAGTACTTC. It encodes CASMWTEGISEQYF.

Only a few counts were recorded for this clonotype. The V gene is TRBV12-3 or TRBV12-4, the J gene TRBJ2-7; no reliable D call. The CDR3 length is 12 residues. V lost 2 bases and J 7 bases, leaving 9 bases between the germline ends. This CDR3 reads CASSLPPGEQYF. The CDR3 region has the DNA TGTGCCAGCAGTTTACCTCCTGGAGAGCAGTACTTC.

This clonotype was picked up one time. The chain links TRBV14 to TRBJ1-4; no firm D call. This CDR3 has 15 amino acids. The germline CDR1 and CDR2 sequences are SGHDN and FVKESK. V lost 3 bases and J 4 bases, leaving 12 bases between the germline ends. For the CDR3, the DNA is TGTGCCAGCAGCCACTTCAATCATTTTAATGAAAAACTGTTTTTT. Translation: CASSHFNHFNEKLFF.

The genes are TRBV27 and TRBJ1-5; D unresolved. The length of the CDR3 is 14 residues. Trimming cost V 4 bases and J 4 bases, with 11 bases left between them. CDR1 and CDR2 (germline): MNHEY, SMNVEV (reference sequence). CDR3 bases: TGTGCCAGCAGTTCCCGGACGGGAAATCAGCCCCAGCATTTT. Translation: CASSSRTGNQPQHF.

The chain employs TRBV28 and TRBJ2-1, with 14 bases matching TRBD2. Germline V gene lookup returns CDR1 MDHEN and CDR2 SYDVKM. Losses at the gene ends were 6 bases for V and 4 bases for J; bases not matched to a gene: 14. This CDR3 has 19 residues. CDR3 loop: CASRAPGLAGVGGYNEQFF. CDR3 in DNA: TGTGCCAGCAGGGCGCCGGGACTAGCGGGAGTGGGGGGATACAATGAGCAGTTCTTC.